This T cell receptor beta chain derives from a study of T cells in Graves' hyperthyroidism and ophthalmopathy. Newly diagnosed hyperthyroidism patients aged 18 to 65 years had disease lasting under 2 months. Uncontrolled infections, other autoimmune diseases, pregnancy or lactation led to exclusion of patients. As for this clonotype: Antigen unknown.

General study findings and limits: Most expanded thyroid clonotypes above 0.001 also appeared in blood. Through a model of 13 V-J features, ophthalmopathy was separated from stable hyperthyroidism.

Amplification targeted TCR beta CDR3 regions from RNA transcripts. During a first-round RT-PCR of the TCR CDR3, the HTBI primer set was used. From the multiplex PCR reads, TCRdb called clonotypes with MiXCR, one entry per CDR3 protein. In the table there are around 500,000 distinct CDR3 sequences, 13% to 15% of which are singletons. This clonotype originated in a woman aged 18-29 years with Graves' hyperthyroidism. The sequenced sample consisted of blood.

The CDR3 DNA reads as TGTGCCAGCAGCGGAGGCCGCGGGGGGGCGAGCACTGAAGCTTTCTTT. It yields the protein CASSGGRGGASTEAFF. This chain uses TRBV9 with TRBJ1-1, with D possibly matching TRBD1 (6 bases). V dropped 3 bases and J dropped 4 bases, with 19 bases sitting between them. CDR1 is SGDLS and CDR2 is YYNGEE in the germline V gene. This CDR3 contains 16 residues.